This is a list of T cell receptor beta chains from one sample in a study of blood T cell repertoires in COVID-19. Libraries were prepared by immunoSEQ multiplex PCR; TCRdb keeps only in-frame clonotypes and omits some of them. The sample holds 95,000 to 100,000 clones; 70% to 90% are singletons and the top ten take roughly 1.7%. Sequenced material: peripheral blood. The receptors were gathered from a man older than 75 with acute or convalescent COVID-19. CDR3s include the opening cysteine and the closing phenylalanine or tryptophan. The order of the fields is CDR3 DNA, CDR3 protein, J gene, CDR3 length, clone size, V gene, D gene. D genes are given only for firm matches. Part of the rows lack a size; the others show once, few, many or a class for expanded clones.

DNA: TGTGCCAGCAGACAGGGACAGTCCACCGGGGAGCTGTTTTTT
CDR3: CASRQGQSTGELFF
J: TRBJ2-2
length: 14
size: NA
V: TRBV5-5
D: TRBD1

DNA: TGTGCCAGCAGCATGCCAGGGGGCCGCACCGGGGAGCTGTTTTTT
CDR3: CASSMPGGRTGELFF
J: TRBJ2-2
length: 15
size: NA
V: TRBV5-4
D: TRBD1

DNA: TGTGCCAGCAGTCAGGGGGGAGCTTCGGGCGAGCAGTACTTC
CDR3: CASSQGGASGEQYF
J: TRBJ2-7
length: 14
size: once
V: TRBV5-4
D: NA

DNA: TGCAGCGTTGAAGGGTCGGAGGCCAGCGAGCAGTACTTC
CDR3: CSVEGSEASEQYF
J: TRBJ2-7
length: 13
size: NA
V: TRBV29-1
D: NA

DNA: TGTGCCATCTCTGAGGGACTAAACTCTGGAAACACCATATATTTT
CDR3: CAISEGLNSGNTIYF
J: TRBJ1-3
length: 15
size: NA
V: TRBV6-6
D: NA

DNA: TGTGCTAGCAGCTCCGGGACAGGGGAATCAAAGCAGTACTTC
CDR3: CASSSGTGESKQYF
J: TRBJ2-7
length: 14
size: NA
V: TRBV7-7
D: TRBD1

DNA: TGTGCCAGCATCCTGGGGAGTTCGGGGGAGCAGTACTTC
CDR3: CASILGSSGEQYF
J: TRBJ2-7
length: 13
size: few
V: TRBV11-2
D: NA

DNA: TGTGCCAGTAGGACGCAGGGGGCTCGGGACTATGGCTACACCTTC
CDR3: CASRTQGARDYGYTF
J: TRBJ1-2
length: 15
size: NA
V: TRBV19
D: TRBD1

DNA: TGTGCCACCAGGACTAGCGGAGGGTACCAAGAGACCCAGTACTTC
CDR3: CATRTSGGYQETQYF
J: TRBJ2-5
length: 15
size: NA
V: TRBV19
D: TRBD2

DNA: TGCGCCAGCAGCCTAGGACAGGGGCCCTACAATGAGCAGTTCTTC
CDR3: CASSLGQGPYNEQFF
J: TRBJ2-1
length: 15
size: few
V: TRBV5-1
D: TRBD1

DNA: TGTGCCACCCAAAGGACAGGGGGCCACTCAAGCTACGAGCAGTACTTC
CDR3: CATQRTGGHSSYEQYF
J: TRBJ2-7
length: 16
size: NA
V: TRBV19
D: TRBD1

DNA: TGCGCCAGCAGCTCGTTACAGCCTAACTATGGCTACACCTTC
CDR3: CASSSLQPNYGYTF
J: TRBJ1-2
length: 14
size: NA
V: TRBV5-1
D: NA

DNA: TGTGCCAGCAGCTTGGGGACTAGTGGCGATGAGCAGTTCTTC
CDR3: CASSLGTSGDEQFF
J: TRBJ2-1
length: 14
size: NA
V: TRBV7-3
D: TRBD2

DNA: TGTGCCAGCAGCTCCGGGGGGATTGATTCACCCCTCCACTTT
CDR3: CASSSGGIDSPLHF
J: TRBJ1-6
length: 14
size: NA
V: TRBV9
D: NA

DNA: TGTGCCTGGAGTGTTACGCGGGGGAACACTGAAGCTTTCTTT
CDR3: CAWSVTRGNTEAFF
J: TRBJ1-1
length: 14
size: few
V: TRBV30
D: NA

DNA: TGTGCCAGCAGCCGGGACTTGGGTAGGAATGAGCAGTTCTTC
CDR3: CASSRDLGRNEQFF
J: TRBJ2-1
length: 14
size: NA
V: TRBV7-8
D: NA

DNA: TGTGCCAGCAGCTTAGAAGGGGGGAGGGATCAGCCCCAGCATTTT
CDR3: CASSLEGGRDQPQHF
J: TRBJ1-5
length: 15
size: NA
V: TRBV11-2
D: NA

DNA: TGCAGCGTTGCGGGGCCCACTAGCGGGAACTACAATGAGCAGTTCTTC
CDR3: CSVAGPTSGNYNEQFF
J: TRBJ2-1
length: 16
size: NA
V: TRBV29-1
D: TRBD2

DNA: TGTGCCACTACGGACAGGATTTATGGCTACACCTTC
CDR3: CATTDRIYGYTF
J: TRBJ1-2
length: 12
size: NA
V: TRBV2
D: TRBD1

DNA: TGTGCCAGCAGTGAGGGAGCCTACGAGCAGTACTTC
CDR3: CASSEGAYEQYF
J: TRBJ2-7
length: 12
size: NA
V: TRBV28
D: NA

DNA: TGTGCCAGCAGCCCGGTCGGACTAGCGGGTCACAATGAGCAGTTCTTC
CDR3: CASSPVGLAGHNEQFF
J: TRBJ2-1
length: 16
size: NA
V: TRBV5-4
D: TRBD2

DNA: TGTGCCAGCAGCCAACACCTAAACAGTCGGTCTGAGACCCAGTACTTC
CDR3: CASSQHLNSRSETQYF
J: TRBJ2-5
length: 16
size: NA
V: TRBV3-1/TRBV3-2
D: NA

DNA: TGTGCCATCCTTTCGGGGCGGGGCTTGGACGAAAAACTGTTTTTT
CDR3: CAILSGRGLDEKLFF
J: TRBJ1-4
length: 15
size: few
V: TRBV28
D: NA

DNA: TGTGCCAGCAGTTACGCGACAGGGGCCTTTAATGAAAAACTGTTTTTT
CDR3: CASSYATGAFNEKLFF
J: TRBJ1-4
length: 16
size: once
V: TRBV6-5
D: TRBD1

DNA: TGTGCCAGCAGCCCCAGACCCGGGACTAGCGGGAGGGATGAGCAGTTCTTC
CDR3: CASSPRPGTSGRDEQFF
J: TRBJ2-1
length: 17
size: NA
V: TRBV9
D: TRBD2

DNA: TGTGCCAGCTCACCTGTCCCGGGACAGGGGATAGGAGAGCAGTACTTC
CDR3: CASSPVPGQGIGEQYF
J: TRBJ2-7
length: 16
size: NA
V: TRBV18
D: TRBD1

DNA: TGTGCCAGCAGCGCGGGACAGGGGTGGTACGAGCAGTACTTC
CDR3: CASSAGQGWYEQYF
J: TRBJ2-7
length: 14
size: NA
V: TRBV13
D: TRBD1

DNA: TGTGCCTGGAGTGATTTACTAGCGGGAGTTCACGATACGCAGTATTTT
CDR3: CAWSDLLAGVHDTQYF
J: TRBJ2-3
length: 16
size: NA
V: TRBV30
D: TRBD2

DNA: TGTGCCAGCAGCCAAGACGCCAGGTGGGCCGGGGAGCTGTTTTTT
CDR3: CASSQDARWAGELFF
J: TRBJ2-2
length: 15
size: NA
V: TRBV4-2
D: NA

DNA: TGTGCCAGCAGCTTAGCCTCTGGGATAGGGGCAGATACGCAGTATTTT
CDR3: CASSLASGIGADTQYF
J: TRBJ2-3
length: 16
size: NA
V: TRBV7-2
D: NA

DNA: TGTGCCAGCAGCGTCAACCCCCGAGAGGGCGAGCAGTACTTC
CDR3: CASSVNPREGEQYF
J: TRBJ2-7
length: 14
size: NA
V: TRBV9
D: NA

DNA: TGTGCCAGAAGCTGCGACAGGAGCAATCAGCCCCAGCATTTT
CDR3: CARSCDRSNQPQHF
J: TRBJ1-5
length: 14
size: NA
V: TRBV5-3
D: NA

DNA: TGTGCCAGCAGCCTAGCGGGAGGGTTCAATGAGCAGTTCTTC
CDR3: CASSLAGGFNEQFF
J: TRBJ2-1
length: 14
size: NA
V: TRBV5-6
D: TRBD2

DNA: TGTGCCAGCAGTCGGGACAGTACCTACGAGCAGTACTTC
CDR3: CASSRDSTYEQYF
J: TRBJ2-7
length: 13
size: NA
V: TRBV6-2/TRBV6-3
D: TRBD1

DNA: TGCGCCAGCAGCTTAACTAGCGGGAGCCCGTACAATGAGCAGTTCTTC
CDR3: CASSLTSGSPYNEQFF
J: TRBJ2-1
length: 16
size: NA
V: TRBV5-1
D: TRBD2

DNA: TGCAGCCATACGCGGTGGGACAATGAGCAGTTCTTC
CDR3: CSHTRWDNEQFF
J: TRBJ2-1
length: 12
size: NA
V: TRBV29-1
D: NA

DNA: TGTGCCAGCAGGTCATCTCAGCCCCAGCATTTT
CDR3: CASRSSQPQHF
J: TRBJ1-5
length: 11
size: NA
V: TRBV6-6
D: NA

DNA: TGTGCCAGCAGCCGGGACAGGACAAACAATGAGCAGTTCTTC
CDR3: CASSRDRTNNEQFF
J: TRBJ2-1
length: 14
size: NA
V: TRBV7-8
D: TRBD1

DNA: TGTGCCAGCAGTTACAGGGGGACTAGCGGGAGGGGGGAGTTCTTC
CDR3: CASSYRGTSGRGEFF
J: TRBJ2-1
length: 15
size: NA
V: TRBV6-5
D: TRBD2